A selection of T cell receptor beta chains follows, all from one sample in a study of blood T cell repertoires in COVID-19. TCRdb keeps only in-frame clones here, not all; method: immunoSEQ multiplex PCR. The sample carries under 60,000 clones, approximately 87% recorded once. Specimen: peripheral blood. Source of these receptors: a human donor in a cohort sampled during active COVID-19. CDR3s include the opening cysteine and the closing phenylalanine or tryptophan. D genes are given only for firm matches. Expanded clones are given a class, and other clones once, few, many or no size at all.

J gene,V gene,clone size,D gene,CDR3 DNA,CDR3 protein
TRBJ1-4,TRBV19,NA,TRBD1,TGTGCCAGTAGTATGGGACAGTTAACTAATGAAAAACTGTTTTTT,CASSMGQLTNEKLFF
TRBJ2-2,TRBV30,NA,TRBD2,TGTGCCTGGAGTCGACTAGCGGGGGAGAACACCGGGGAGCTGTTTTTT,CAWSRLAGENTGELFF
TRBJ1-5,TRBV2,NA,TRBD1,TGTGCCAGCAGTGGACAGGGTTTGAGGCAGCCCCAGCATTTT,CASSGQGLRQPQHF
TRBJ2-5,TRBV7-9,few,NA,TGTGCCAGCAGCACGGGGAACCTTGCGTACCAAGAGACCCAGTACTTC,CASSTGNLAYQETQYF
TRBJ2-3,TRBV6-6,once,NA,TGTGCCAGCAGTTACTGGAGCAGCACAGATACGCAGTATTTT,CASSYWSSTDTQYF
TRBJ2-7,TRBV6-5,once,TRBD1,TGTGCCACTTTGACAGGGTTGGCCTACGAGCAGTACTTC,CATLTGLAYEQYF
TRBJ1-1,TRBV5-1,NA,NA,TGCGCCAGCAGCTTGGTTCCGCACCTTAACAGACTGAACACTGAAGCTTTCTTT,CASSLVPHLNRLNTEAFF
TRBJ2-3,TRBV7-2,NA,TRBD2,TGTGCCAGCAGCTTAGCCCCCCTTGCGGGGGGGCCCACAGATACGCAGTATTTT,CASSLAPLAGGPTDTQYF
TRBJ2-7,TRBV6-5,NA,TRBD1,TGTGCCAGCAGGACAGGGTTAGACGAGCAGTACTTC,CASRTGLDEQYF
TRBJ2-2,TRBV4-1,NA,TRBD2,TGCGCCAGCAGCCTAAGACTAGCAGGGGAGCTGTTTTTT,CASSLRLAGELFF
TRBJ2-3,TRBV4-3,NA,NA,TGCGCCAGCAGCCAAGAACCACAGGGTCGGGCTAGCACAGATACGCAGTATTTT,CASSQEPQGRASTDTQYF
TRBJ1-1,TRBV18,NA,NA,TGTGCCAGCTCGCAACATCTGAACACTGAAGCTTTCTTT,CASSQHLNTEAFF
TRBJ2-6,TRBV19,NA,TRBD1,TGTGCCAGTAGTCGGACAGGTGGAAGCTCTGGGGCCAACGTCCTGACTTTC,CASSRTGGSSGANVLTF
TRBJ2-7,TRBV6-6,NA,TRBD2,TGTGCCAGCAGAACTAGCGGGGACTACGAGCAGTACTTC,CASRTSGDYEQYF
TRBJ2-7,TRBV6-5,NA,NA,TGTGCCAGCAGCTCGAGCCCAGGGTTATACGAGCAGTACTTC,CASSSSPGLYEQYF
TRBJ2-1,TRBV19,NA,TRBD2,TGTGCCAGTAGTATTGGGACTAGCGGGCTCAATGAGCAGTTCTTC,CASSIGTSGLNEQFF
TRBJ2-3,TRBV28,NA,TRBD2,TGTGCCAGCAAAAACCCCGGGCGGGAGACTAGCACAGATACGCAGTATTTT,CASKNPGRETSTDTQYF
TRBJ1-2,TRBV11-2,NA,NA,TGTGCCAGCAGCTTAGGGCAGATGAACTATGGCTACACCTTC,CASSLGQMNYGYTF
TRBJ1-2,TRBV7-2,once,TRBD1,TGTGCCAGCAGCTTAGACTCGACCAGGGGGCGAAACTATGGCTACACCTTC,CASSLDSTRGRNYGYTF
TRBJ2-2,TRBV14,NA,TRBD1,TGTGCCAGCAGCCAGTGGACAGGGGTGTTAACCGGGGAGCTGTTTTTT,CASSQWTGVLTGELFF
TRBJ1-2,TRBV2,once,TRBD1,TGTGCCAGCAGTGAAAGTAGACAGGGCTCCTATGGCTACACCTTC,CASSESRQGSYGYTF
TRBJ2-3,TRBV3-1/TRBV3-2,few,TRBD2,TGTGCCAGCAGTCGGGGGGGTACAGATACGCAGTATTTT,CASSRGGTDTQYF
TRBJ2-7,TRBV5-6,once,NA,TGTGCCAGCAGCTTTTCGGGGGGCTGGCCCTACGAGCAGTACTTC,CASSFSGGWPYEQYF
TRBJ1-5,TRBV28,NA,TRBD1,TGTGCCAGCACTCTCCCTTTGGGCCGGGACAGGGGTAGTCAGCCCCAGCATTTT,CASTLPLGRDRGSQPQHF
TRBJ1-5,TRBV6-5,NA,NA,TGTGCCAGCAGAAGCAATGGGGGGATCAATCAGCCCCAGCATTTT,CASRSNGGINQPQHF
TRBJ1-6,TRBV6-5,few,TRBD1,TGTGCCAGCGGAAAGGACAGGGGATTCAGTTCACCCCTCCACTTT,CASGKDRGFSSPLHF
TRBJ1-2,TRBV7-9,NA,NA,TGTGCCAGCAGCTTATCTGGAGGGAACTATGGCTACACCTTC,CASSLSGGNYGYTF
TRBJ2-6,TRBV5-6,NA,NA,TGTGCCAGCAGCTTGACAGGGTCTGGGGCCAACGTCCTGACTTTC,CASSLTGSGANVLTF
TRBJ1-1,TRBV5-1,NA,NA,TGCGCCAGCACCCAGGAAGTAGGGGGTTCGATGAACACTGAAGCTTTCTTT,CASTQEVGGSMNTEAFF
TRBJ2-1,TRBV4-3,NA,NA,TGCGCCAGCAGCCGAGGTCCCGCTTATGAGCAGTTCTTC,CASSRGPAYEQFF
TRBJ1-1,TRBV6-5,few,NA,TGTGCCAGCAGCTCGACAGAGAACACTGAAGCTTTCTTT,CASSSTENTEAFF
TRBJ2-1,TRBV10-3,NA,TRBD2,TGTGCCATCAGTCGCGGGGGGGATACGAATGAGCAGTTCTTC,CAISRGGDTNEQFF
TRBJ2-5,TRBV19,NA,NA,TGTGCCAGTAGCTCTTCCCGGACTAATTCACAAGAGACCCAGTACTTC,CASSSSRTNSQETQYF
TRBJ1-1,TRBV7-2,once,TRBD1,TGTGCCAGCAGCCTAGTTACCGGGACAGGCAACACTGAAGCTTTCTTT,CASSLVTGTGNTEAFF
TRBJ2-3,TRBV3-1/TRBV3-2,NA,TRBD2,TGTGCCAGCAGCCACGAGGGACTAGCGGGGGGCTCGTATTTT,CASSHEGLAGGSYF
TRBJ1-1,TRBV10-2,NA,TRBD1,TGCGCCAGCAAAGAGACAGGGGGCATTGGAACCGAAGCTTTCTTT,CASKETGGIGTEAFF
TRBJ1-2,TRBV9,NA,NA,TGTGCCAGCAGCGCCCCACAGGGTTTGGGCTACACCTTC,CASSAPQGLGYTF
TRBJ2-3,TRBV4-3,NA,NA,TGCGCCAGCAGCCAAGATGGCAGGGACTCCGATACGCAGTATTTT,CASSQDGRDSDTQYF
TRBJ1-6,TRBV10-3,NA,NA,TGTGCCATCAGTGAGTCGGGTCAGGGAAATTCACCCCTCCACTTT,CAISESGQGNSPLHF
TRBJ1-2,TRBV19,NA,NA,TGTGCCAGTAGTCCCAAGGGGATCAGACTCCATGGCTACACCTTC,CASSPKGIRLHGYTF
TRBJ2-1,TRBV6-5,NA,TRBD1,TGTGCCAGCAGTTACTCCCAGGGGGCCTACAATGAGCAGTTCTTC,CASSYSQGAYNEQFF
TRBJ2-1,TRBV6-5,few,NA,TGTGCCAGCAGTTACCCGGGACGGCGGGGTGAGCAGTTCTTC,CASSYPGRRGEQFF
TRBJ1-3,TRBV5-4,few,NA,TGTGCCAGCAGGGAGTCCGGCTCTGGAAACACCATATATTTT,CASRESGSGNTIYF
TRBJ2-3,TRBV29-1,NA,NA,TGCAGCGCGATACAGTCCACAGATACGCAGTATTTT,CSAIQSTDTQYF